Listed below are T cell receptor beta chains from one sample, sequenced in a study of shared clonotypes between healthy human individuals. This table comes from immunoSEQ multiplex PCR, and its TCRdb copy is limited to in-frame clones, with some not included. Of hundreds of thousands of clones in the sample, over 65% were seen once. The sequencing input was memory CD4+ T cells sorted from blood. The origin of the receptors is a woman in her twenties or thirties in good health. CDR3s include the opening cysteine and the closing phenylalanine or tryptophan. A D gene is named only where the DNA matches it firmly. Where a row states a size, it is once, few, many or the class of an expanded clone; other rows omit it.

abundance,j_gene,v_gene,d_gene,CDR3aa,CDR3nt
-,TRBJ1-1,TRBV7-9,-,CASSSTTNTEAFF,TGTGCCAGCAGCTCGACAACGAACACTGAAGCTTTCTTT
-,TRBJ2-3,TRBV19,TRBD2,CASSPGTSGNTDTQYF,TGTGCCAGTAGTCCGGGGACTAGCGGGAACACAGATACGCAGTATTTT
-,TRBJ1-3,TRBV7-3,-,CASSAGQHFGNTIYF,TGTGCCAGCAGCGCCGGACAGCACTTTGGAAACACCATATATTTT
once,TRBJ2-1,TRBV28,-,CASSPYNEQFF,TGTGCCAGCAGTCCGTACAATGAGCAGTTCTTC
-,TRBJ2-7,TRBV5-1,TRBD2,CASSPGTSGYEQYF,TGCGCCAGCAGCCCCGGGACTAGCGGCTACGAGCAGTACTTC
-,TRBJ1-4,TRBV29-1,-,CSVVVGTNEKLFF,TGCAGCGTTGTGGTCGGAACTAATGAAAAACTGTTTTTT
-,TRBJ1-5,TRBV7-2,-,CASRPGGDPYQPQHF,TGTGCCAGCAGACCTGGGGGCGACCCCTATCAGCCCCAGCATTTT
-,TRBJ2-3,TRBV5-1,-,CASSFGTPGTQYF,TGCGCCAGCAGCTTCGGGACGCCAGGTACGCAGTATTTT
-,TRBJ2-1,TRBV19,TRBD2,CATRVRAGIHNEQFF,TGTGCCACCCGAGTGCGAGCGGGAATTCACAATGAGCAGTTCTTC
many,TRBJ2-3,TRBV6-1,-,CASRLGQSSTDTQYF,TGTGCCAGCAGGTTAGGACAGTCTAGCACAGATACGCAGTATTTT
-,TRBJ2-3,TRBV5-1,TRBD2,CASSLAGTSGMDTQYF,TGCGCCAGCAGCTTGGCCGGGACTAGCGGGATGGATACGCAGTATTTT
-,TRBJ2-2,TRBV11-3,TRBD2,CASSKGLAGNTGELFF,TGTGCCAGCAGCAAGGGACTAGCGGGAAACACCGGGGAGCTGTTTTTT
once,TRBJ2-6,TRBV11-3,TRBD1,CASSLETGATSGANVLTF,TGTGCCAGCAGCTTAGAGACAGGGGCCACATCTGGGGCCAACGTCCTGACTTTC
-,TRBJ2-2,TRBV30,-,CAWSQLPNAGELFF,TGTGCCTGGAGTCAATTGCCTAACGCGGGGGAGCTGTTTTTT
-,TRBJ1-1,TRBV7-8,-,CASSLALGTEAFF,TGTGCCAGCAGCTTAGCGCTAGGGACTGAAGCTTTCTTT
-,TRBJ2-1,TRBV5-1,TRBD1,CASSLRPGTANNEQFF,TGCGCCAGCAGCTTGCGGCCCGGGACAGCGAACAATGAGCAGTTCTTC
once,TRBJ2-1,TRBV6-6,TRBD2,CASSYSGLARNEQFF,TGTGCCAGCAGTTACTCGGGACTAGCGAGGAATGAGCAGTTCTTC
-,TRBJ1-4,TRBV4-2,-,CASSPNLQDSVEKLFF,TGTGCCAGCAGCCCCAACCTACAGGACTCTGTCGAAAAACTGTTTTTT
-,TRBJ1-3,TRBV9,-,CASSVGNSGNTIYF,TGTGCCAGCAGCGTAGGAAACTCTGGAAACACCATATATTTT
-,TRBJ2-3,TRBV19,-,CATRDFTDTQYF,TGTGCGACTAGGGACTTCACAGATACGCAGTATTTT
-,TRBJ2-5,TRBV4-1,TRBD2,CASSQVGLAGETQYF,TGCGCCAGCAGCCAAGTGGGACTAGCGGGAGAGACCCAGTACTTC
-,TRBJ1-3,TRBV7-2,-,CASSLGPSGNTIYF,TGTGCCAGCAGCTTAGGACCGTCTGGAAACACCATATATTTT
few,TRBJ2-5,TRBV7-9,TRBD1,CASSLRDRSSKTQYF,TGTGCCAGCAGCTTAAGGGACAGGAGTAGCAAGACCCAGTACTTC
-,TRBJ2-3,TRBV29-1,-,CSVGGRLEGSTDTQYF,TGCAGCGTTGGGGGGAGACTAGAGGGGAGCACAGATACGCAGTATTTT
few,TRBJ1-3,TRBV5-4,-,CASSLDLQASGNTIYF,TGTGCCAGCAGCTTGGATCTACAGGCCTCTGGAAACACCATATATTTT
-,TRBJ2-3,TRBV5-1,TRBD2,CASSFLAGVSTDTQYF,TGCGCCAGCAGCTTTCTAGCGGGCGTCAGCACAGATACGCAGTATTTT
once,TRBJ2-7,TRBV28,TRBD1,CASSTAGGAAYEQYF,TGTGCCAGCAGCACAGCAGGGGGCGCCGCCTACGAGCAGTACTTC
many,TRBJ2-7,TRBV5-4,TRBD2,CASSQGLAGRADEQYF,TGTGCCAGCAGCCAGGGACTAGCGGGAAGGGCCGACGAGCAGTACTTC
-,TRBJ1-2,TRBV5-1,TRBD1,CASSSLGQGDGYTF,TGCGCCAGCAGCTCCCTCGGACAGGGAGACGGCTACACCTTC
-,TRBJ2-5,TRBV27,-,CASSHSGVETQYF,TGTGCCAGCAGTCACTCCGGGGTTGAGACCCAGTACTTC
-,TRBJ2-2,TRBV2,-,CASSEERTGRTGELFF,TGTGCCAGCAGTGAAGAAAGGACGGGGCGCACCGGGGAGCTGTTTTTT
-,TRBJ2-1,TRBV25-1,TRBD1,CASSGHRGYEQFF,TGTGCCAGCAGCGGTCACAGGGGATATGAGCAGTTCTTC
-,TRBJ1-2,TRBV27,-,CASSLSGYLPLNYGYTF,TGTGCCAGCAGTTTATCAGGCTATCTGCCCTTAAACTATGGCTACACCTTC
-,TRBJ1-4,TRBV30,-,CAWSLAGRATNEKLFF,TGTGCCTGGAGTCTCGCGGGGAGGGCAACTAATGAAAAACTGTTTTTT
-,TRBJ1-1,TRBV7-9,-,CASSFPATEAFF,TGTGCCAGCAGCTTCCCTGCCACTGAAGCTTTCTTT
-,TRBJ1-5,TRBV19,TRBD1,CASIDRGLRSNQPQHF,TGTGCCAGTATCGACAGGGGGCTGAGGAGCAATCAGCCCCAGCATTTT
-,TRBJ2-1,TRBV11-2,-,CASSLAGNNEQFF,TGTGCCAGCAGCTTAGCGGGTAACAATGAGCAGTTCTTC
-,TRBJ2-2,TRBV5-4,-,CASSLWPANTGELFF,TGTGCCAGCAGCTTGTGGCCGGCGAACACCGGGGAGCTGTTTTTT
-,TRBJ1-2,TRBV2,-,CASSLDGNYGYTF,TGTGCCAGCAGTTTAGACGGAAACTATGGCTACACCTTC